This T cell receptor (beta chain) was retrieved from a study of PD-1 blockade in classical Hodgkin lymphoma. Whole-study context: It was nivolumab at 3 mg/kg, given intravenously every 2 weeks, that patients received.

All the patients suffered relapse after autologous stem cell transplantation, and brentuximab vedotin exposure differed. Best outcomes ranged across complete response, partial response and progressive disease. With 5 bases removed from V and 0 bases from J, the gap between germline ends came to 14 bases. CDR1 and CDR2 from the germline V gene are KGHSH and LQKENI. This CDR3 has 16 amino acids. General study findings and limits: Before treatment, TCR diversity in newly diagnosed patients was reportedly lower than in healthy donors.

Clones were sequenced by immunoSEQ multiplex PCR, and TCRdb holds only the in-frame ones, with some missing. The data show 15,000 to 20,000 clones, about 81% seen once. A remark on this clone: As yet, its antigen is unknown.

The V call is TRBV18, the J call TRBJ2-4; D perhaps matches TRBD1 (6 bases). This material consisted of peripheral blood mononuclear cells (PBMCs), taken before the second cycle of nivolumab. This TCR was sampled from a human donor with classical Hodgkin lymphoma. The CDR3 protein is CASSYEQGLAKNIQYF. In DNA form, the CDR3 reads TGTGCCAGCTCATACGAACAGGGTCTAGCCAAAAACATTCAGTACTTC.